The 23 T cell receptor beta chains reported below all come from one sample, sequenced in a study of blood T cell repertoires in COVID-19. Produced via immunoSEQ multiplex PCR; TCRdb's table is partial and in-frame only. The sample lists roughly 200,000 clones; around 90% were seen once. The sequencing input was peripheral blood. Every receptor here comes from a man between 35 and 55 years old with acute or convalescent COVID-19.

This clone is a singleton in its sample. The V gene is TRBV28, the J gene TRBJ1-1; 8 bases fit TRBD1. The junction had 3 bases not matched to a gene; V was cut back by 9 bases and J by 3 bases. The germline gives CDR1 MDHEN, CDR2 SYDVKM. There are 12 residues in the CDR3. Here the CDR3 reads CASRQGHTEAFF. The CDR3 coding sequence is TGTGCCAGTAGACAGGGGCACACTGAAGCTTTCTTT.

The chain couples TRBV15 to TRBJ2-5; the match to TRBD1 covers 7 bases. This CDR3 has 20 amino acids. V lost 0 bases, J lost 1 base, and 17 bases stayed unmatched. Germline V gene data show CDR1 as LNHNV and CDR2 as YYDKDF (reference sequence). The CDR3 DNA reads as TGTGCCACCAGCAGAGACGCGACGACAGGGTTTTTTCGGGGCCAAGAGACCCAGTACTTC. Amino acid sequence: CATSRDATTGFFRGQETQYF.

The CDR3 bases are TGTGCCAGCAGCCTGGACAGAGTTAATGAAAAACTGTTTTTT. This codes for CASSLDRVNEKLFF. The chain recombines TRBV6-5 with TRBJ1-4, with D maybe TRBD1 (6 bases). Germline-derived CDR1 and CDR2 are MNHEY and SVGAGI. The length of the CDR3 is 14 residues. V dropped 6 bases and J dropped 4 bases, with 12 bases sitting between them.

J is TRBJ2-3 and V is TRBV27; possible D gene TRBD2, 5 bases. Trimming removed 8 bases at V and 6 bases at J, with 15 bases between. Germline V gene data show CDR1 as MNHEY and CDR2 as SMNVEV (reference sequence). This CDR3 comprises 13 residues. The CDR3 spells CASGRGPGDTQYF. CDR3 coding DNA: TGTGCCAGCGGCCGGGGTCCGGGGGATACGCAGTATTTT.

This chain uses TRBV5-5 with TRBJ1-1; D is unclear. Per the germline V gene, CDR1 is SGHKS and CDR2 is YYEKEE (reference sequence). Trimming shortened V by 0 bases and J by 11 bases, and 11 bases separated the two germline ends. The CDR3 is made up of 12 amino acids. In nucleotides, the CDR3 is TGTGCCAGCAGCTTGGTGCCGCTCTATGCTTTCTTT. Translating it yields CASSLVPLYAFF. The full variable domain, rest sourced from reference TRBV5-5 and TRBJ1-1, is DAGVTQSPTHLIKTRGQQVTLRCSPISGHKSVSWYQQVLGQGPQFIFQYYEKEERGRGNFPDRFSARQFPNYSSELNVNALLLGDSALYLCASSLVPLYAFFGQGTRLTVV.

The rearrangement uses TRBV3-1 (or the pseudogene TRBV3-2) and TRBJ1-1; D is perhaps TRBD1 (5 bases). Germline CDR1 and CDR2: LGHDT and YNNKEL (reference sequence). The CDR3 is made up of 13 amino acids. V lost 5 bases, J lost 5 bases, and 12 bases lay in between. In DNA form, the CDR3 reads TGTGCCAGCAGCTCCAGGGTAGGGACTGAAGCTTTCTTT. Protein: CASSSRVGTEAFF.

This clone was seen only a few times. The chain recombines TRBV5-1 with TRBJ2-7, with 10 positions matching TRBD1. Germline V gives CDR1 SGHRS, CDR2 YFSETQ. The trim removed 4 bases at V and 6 bases at J, leaving 10 bases unmatched. The CDR3 contains 15 residues. CDR3 coding DNA: TGCGCCAGCAGCATGCCGGGACAGGGGTTTAGCGAGCAGTACTTC. Amino acids: CASSMPGQGFSEQYF.

The sample holds a few counts of this clone. This chain uses TRBV15 with TRBJ2-7; 8 positions match TRBD2. Germline CDR1 LNHNV, CDR2 YYDKDF (reference sequence). The V segment lost 1 base and the J segment 2 bases; nucleotides outside the gene matches: 4. This CDR3 is built from 15 residues. CDR3 region: CATSRVRGAAYEQYF. CDR3 in DNA: TGTGCCACCAGCAGAGTGCGGGGGGCGGCCTACGAGCAGTACTTC.

V usage is TRBV7-6 and J usage is TRBJ2-3, with 8 bases aligning to TRBD2. The V and J ends lost 5 bases and 2 bases, in that order; junction bases with no gene match: 15. Germline values: CDR1 SGHVS, CDR2 FNYEAQ. This CDR3 comprises 18 residues. The DNA for the CDR3 is TGTGCCAGCAGCATCCGGGGCGGGGGGCAGGCATACACAGATACGCAGTATTTT. Translated: CASSIRGGGQAYTDTQYF.

The chain is built from TRBV28 and TRBJ2-7, with D perhaps matching TRBD2 (6 bases). The germline V gene has CDR1 MDHEN and CDR2 SYDVKM. The CDR3 spans 17 residues. V was cut by 3 bases and J by 0 bases, with 18 bases left in between. DNA for the CDR3: TGTGCCAGCAGTTTCCCTCCGGGTCGGGGGAGCTCCTACGAGCAGTACTTC. This translates into CASSFPPGRGSSYEQYF.

CDR3 loop: CASSMVQGMGNEQFF. The CDR3 DNA is TGTGCCAGTAGTATGGTACAGGGGATGGGGAATGAGCAGTTCTTC. V usage is TRBV19 and J usage is TRBJ2-1; 7 bases agree with TRBD1. This CDR3 has 15 residues. Per germline, CDR1 LNHDA and CDR2 SQIVND (reference sequence). Trimming cost V 3 bases and J 7 bases; bases outside gene matches: 9.

The J gene is TRBJ2-7, the V gene TRBV6-1; TRBD2 agrees at 10 bases. The V and J ends lost 1 base and 6 bases, in that order; junction bases with no gene match: 6. The CDR3 has 15 amino acids. The germline gives CDR1 MNHNS, CDR2 SASEGT. The CDR3 is CASSEEGAGGIEQYF. CDR3 in DNA: TGTGCCAGCAGTGAAGAAGGAGCGGGGGGGATCGAGCAGTACTTC.

The rearrangement links TRBV7-3 to TRBJ2-2; TRBD1 aligns across 7 bases. Per the germline V gene, CDR1 is SGHTA and CDR2 is FQGTGA. The CDR3 has 15 amino acids. After removal of 5 bases from V and 6 bases from J, the junction contained 9 bases not matched to a gene. The CDR3 spells CASSPNDRAAGELFF. CDR3 nucleotide sequence: TGTGCCAGCAGCCCGAATGACAGGGCGGCCGGGGAGCTGTTTTTT.

On this clone itself: Relative to the germline gene, one junction end is altered; a read error may explain this. The chain has TRBV7-7 and TRBJ1-1; D is possibly TRBD1 (6 bases). This CDR3 has 13 amino acids. Germline CDR1 reads SSHAT; CDR2 reads FNYEAQ (reference sequence). In nucleotides, the CDR3 is TGTGCTAGCAGCTCGGACAGAAACACTGAAGCTTTCTTT. Its translation: CASSSDRNTEAFF. Drawing the rest from reference TRBV7-7 and TRBJ1-1, the complete variable domain is GAGVSQSPRYKVTKRGQDVTLRCDPISSHATLYWYQQALGQGPEFLTYFNYEAQPDKSGLPSDRFSAERPEGSISTLTIQRTEQRDSAMYRCASSSDRNTEAFFGQGTRLTVV.

This clone was seen a few times. This chain links TRBV19 with TRBJ2-1, with 10 bases identical to TRBD2. The length of the CDR3 is 16 residues. Germline CDR1 LNHDA, CDR2 SQIVND (reference sequence). V trimming: 3 bases; J trimming: 4 bases; junction bases outside the gene matches: 6. CDR3 region: CASSMFGTSAYNEQFF. The DNA of the CDR3 is TGTGCCAGTAGTATGTTTGGGACTAGCGCATACAATGAGCAGTTCTTC. Filled out from reference TRBV19 and TRBJ2-1, the complete variable domain reads DGGITQSPKYLFRKEGQNVTLSCEQNLNHDAMYWYRQDPGQGLRLIYYSQIVNDFQKGDIAEGYSVSREKKESFPLTVTSAQKNPTAFYLCASSMFGTSAYNEQFFGPGTRLTVL.

V gene TRBV2 combines with J gene TRBJ1-1, with 9 bases matching TRBD1. The germline gives CDR1 SNHLY, CDR2 FYNNEI. The CDR3 loop spans 14 amino acids. Trimming removed 7 bases from V and 3 bases from J; junction bases left unmatched: 6. CDR3 sequence: CASTLDRGDTEAFF. For the CDR3, the DNA is TGTGCCAGCACCTTAGACAGGGGGGACACTGAAGCTTTCTTT. Using reference TRBV2 and TRBJ1-1 for the parts outside the CDR3, the full variable domain is EPEVTQTPSHQVTQMGQEVILRCVPISNHLYFYWYRQILGQKVEFLVSFYNNEISEKSEIFDDQFSVERPDGSNFTLKIRSTKLEDSAMYFCASTLDRGDTEAFFGQGTRLTVV.

This sequence joins TRBV19 and TRBJ2-7; tentative D call: TRBD2 (6 bases). The CDR3 loop spans 13 amino acids. Trimming removed 5 bases from V and 2 bases from J, with 10 bases in between. The V gene's germline CDR1 is LNHDA and CDR2 SQIVND (reference sequence). The CDR3 protein is CASSPGLTYEQYF. The CDR3 DNA sequence: TGTGCCAGTAGTCCGGGACTGACCTACGAGCAGTACTTC.

This chain joins TRBV6-2 or TRBV6-3 and TRBJ2-3, with 10 bases that match TRBD2. This CDR3 is built from 16 residues. Per the germline V gene, CDR1 is MNHEY and CDR2 is SVGEGT. V lost 0 bases and J lost 2; bases outside the gene matches: 2. As DNA, the CDR3 is TGTGCCAGCAGTTACTCTAGCGGGGGGCCCACAGATACGCAGTATTTT. It codes for CASSYSSGGPTDTQYF.

DNA of the CDR3: TGTGCCAGCCTTCAGACTAGCTCCTACAATGAGCAGTTCTTC. Protein product: CASLQTSSYNEQFF. The chain is built from TRBV18 and TRBJ2-1, with D possibly being TRBD2 (6 bases). The CDR3 covers 14 residues. Germline CDR1 KGHSH, CDR2 LQKENI. Trimming left V 8 bases short and J 0 bases short, with 11 bases between.

The genes are TRBV19 and TRBJ1-2; TRBD1 matches 8 bases. Germline V gives CDR1 LNHDA, CDR2 SQIVND (reference sequence). With V trimmed by 4 bases and J by 3 bases, 4 bases remained unmatched. This CDR3 spans 14 amino acids. This chain's CDR3 is CASSTQGAYYGYTF. The CDR3 DNA reads as TGTGCCAGTAGTACTCAGGGGGCCTACTATGGCTACACCTTC.

This clone was counted between two and nine times. The chain couples TRBV5-1 to TRBJ1-1; a weak D match, TRBD1 (5 bases). The V and J ends lost 4 bases and 4 bases respectively, with 17 bases between them. Germline assignment: CDR1 SGHRS and CDR2 YFSETQ. This CDR3 is built from 15 residues. The CDR3 spells CASSPRPLRGTEAFF. CDR3 nucleotide sequence: TGCGCCAGCAGCCCGCGTCCGTTAAGGGGCACTGAAGCTTTCTTT.

The DNA for the CDR3 is TGTGCCAGCAGCCCGGGTGCGGAGCAGTTCTTC. Protein product: CASSPGAEQFF. V usage is TRBV7-2 and J usage is TRBJ2-1; D unclear. The CDR3 runs 11 residues. V lost 5 bases, J lost 10 bases, and 9 bases lay in between. CDR1 and CDR2 (germline): SGHTA, FQGNSA. The complete variable domain, with remaining parts taken from reference TRBV7-2 and TRBJ2-1, reads GAGVSQSPSNKVTEKGKDVELRCDPISGHTALYWYRQSLGQGLEFLIYFQGNSAPDKSGLPSDRFSAERTGGSVSTLTIQRTQQEDSAVYLCASSPGAEQFFGPGTRLTVL.

With respect to this clone: At one end the junction does not follow the germline gene, possibly because of a read error. The chain joins TRBV27 to TRBJ2-7, with 12 positions matching TRBD2. Germline CDR1 is MNHEY and CDR2 is SMNVEV (reference sequence). The CDR3 sequence is 15 residues long. The CDR3 nucleotides read TGTGCCAGCAGTCTACTAGCGGGGGGTGGTGTTAGCTTGGACTTC. Its translation is CASSLLAGGGVSLDF.